This T cell receptor (beta chain) was identified in a study of tumor-infiltrating lymphocytes in primary liver carcinoma. Across the whole study: Tumor staging was T1-T3 N0M0; sizes spanned about 4.2 to 11 cm across.

From 500 ng of total RNA, TCR beta-specific cDNA was reverse-transcribed using a constant-region primer. ARM-PCR, slightly modified, supplied the TCR beta libraries through three nested multiplex PCR rounds. It was with TRBV1-TRBV30 forward primers and a C-beta reverse primer that the first two PCR rounds were run, at approximately 9 cycles each. TCRdb redid the calling of the multiplex PCR reads with MiXCR, one entry per CDR3 protein. The sample yields tens of thousands of distinct CDR3 sequences, about 70% seen once. From approximately 20-30 mg of unsorted bulk tissue, DNA and RNA were co-extracted together. Researchers took samples from five separate regions of each tumor. With regard to this clonotype: Since no conserved phenylalanine or tryptophan closes the CDR3, a read error is the likely cause. Because the CDR3's place on the DNA is in doubt, the DNA is left out and the CDR3 is given as listed by TCRdb.

Germline assignment: CDR1 SGHAT and CDR2 FQNNGV. Both ends counted, the CDR3 spans 15 residues. The V call is TRBV11-2, the J call TRBJ2-3; no DNA check was done on the table's D call, TRBD2. The sequenced sample was liver tumor tissue from sampling region 4. Described subset: tumor region T4, right-lateral pole. The source is a woman aged 55-69 years with primary liver carcinoma and hepatitis B virus infection. The CDR3 sequence: CASRPSGGSTDTQYY.